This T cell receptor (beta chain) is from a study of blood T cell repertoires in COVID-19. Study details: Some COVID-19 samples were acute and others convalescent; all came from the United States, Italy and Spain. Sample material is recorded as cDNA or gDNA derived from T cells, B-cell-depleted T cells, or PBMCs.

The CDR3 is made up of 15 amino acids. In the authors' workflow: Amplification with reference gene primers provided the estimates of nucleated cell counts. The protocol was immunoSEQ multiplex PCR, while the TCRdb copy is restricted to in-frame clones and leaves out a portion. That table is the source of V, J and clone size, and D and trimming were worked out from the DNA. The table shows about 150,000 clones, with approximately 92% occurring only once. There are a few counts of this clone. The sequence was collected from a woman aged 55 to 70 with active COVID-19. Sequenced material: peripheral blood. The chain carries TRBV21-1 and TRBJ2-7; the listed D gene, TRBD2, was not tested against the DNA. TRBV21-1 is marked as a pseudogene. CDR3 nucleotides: TGTGCCAGCATACTCTCCCCTTCGAGCTCCTACGAGCAGTACTTC. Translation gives CASILSPSSSYEQYF.